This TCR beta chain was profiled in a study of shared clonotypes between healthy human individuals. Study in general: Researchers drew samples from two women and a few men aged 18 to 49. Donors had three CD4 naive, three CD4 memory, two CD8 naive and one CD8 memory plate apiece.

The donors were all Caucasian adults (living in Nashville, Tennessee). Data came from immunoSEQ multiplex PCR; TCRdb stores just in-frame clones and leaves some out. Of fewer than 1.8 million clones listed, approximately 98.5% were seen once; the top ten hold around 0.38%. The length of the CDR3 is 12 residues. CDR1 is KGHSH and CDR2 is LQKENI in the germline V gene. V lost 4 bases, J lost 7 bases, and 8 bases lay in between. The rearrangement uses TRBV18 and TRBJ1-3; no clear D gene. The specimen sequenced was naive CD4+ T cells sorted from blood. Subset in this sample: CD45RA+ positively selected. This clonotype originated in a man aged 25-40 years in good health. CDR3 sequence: CASSLPTNTIYF. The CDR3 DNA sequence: TGTGCCAGCTCACTCCCGACGAACACCATATATTTT.